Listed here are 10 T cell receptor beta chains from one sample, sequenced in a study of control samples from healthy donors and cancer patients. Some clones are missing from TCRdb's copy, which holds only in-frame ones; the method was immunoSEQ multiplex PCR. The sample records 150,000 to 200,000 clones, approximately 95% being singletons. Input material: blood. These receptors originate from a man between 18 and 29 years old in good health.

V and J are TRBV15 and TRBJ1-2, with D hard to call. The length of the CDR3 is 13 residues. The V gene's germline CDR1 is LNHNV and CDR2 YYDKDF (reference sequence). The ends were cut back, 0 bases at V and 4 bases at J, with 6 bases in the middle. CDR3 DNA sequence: TGTGCCACCAGCAGAGATCTTACCTATGGCTACACCTTC. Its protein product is CATSRDLTYGYTF.

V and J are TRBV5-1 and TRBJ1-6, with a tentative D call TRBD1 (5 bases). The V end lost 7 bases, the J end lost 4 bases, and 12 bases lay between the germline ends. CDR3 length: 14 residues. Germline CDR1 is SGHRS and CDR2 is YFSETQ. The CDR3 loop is CASAAGVYNSPLHF. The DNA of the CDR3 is TGCGCCAGCGCCGCGGGGGTATATAATTCACCCCTCCACTTT.

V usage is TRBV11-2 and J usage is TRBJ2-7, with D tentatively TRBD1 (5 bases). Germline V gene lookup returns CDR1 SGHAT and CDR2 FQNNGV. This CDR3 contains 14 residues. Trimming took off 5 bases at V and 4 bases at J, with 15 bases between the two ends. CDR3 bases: TGTGCCAGCAGCCGATATAGGGGTGTTTACGAGCAGTACTTC. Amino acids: CASSRYRGVYEQYF.

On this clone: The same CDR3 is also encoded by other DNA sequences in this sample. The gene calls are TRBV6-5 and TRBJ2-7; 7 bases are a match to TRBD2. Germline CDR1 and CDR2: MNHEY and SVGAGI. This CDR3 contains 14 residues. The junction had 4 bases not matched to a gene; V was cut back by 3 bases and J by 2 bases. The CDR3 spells CASSYGGTTYEQYF. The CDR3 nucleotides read TGTGCCAGCAGTTATGGCGGGACTACCTACGAGCAGTACTTC.

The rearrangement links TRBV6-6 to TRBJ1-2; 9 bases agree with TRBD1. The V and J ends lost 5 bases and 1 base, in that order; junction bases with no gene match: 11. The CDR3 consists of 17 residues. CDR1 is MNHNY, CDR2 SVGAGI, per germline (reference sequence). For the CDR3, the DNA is TGTGCCAGCAGTCCATACTCGGGGACAGGGAGTAACTATGGCTACACCTTC. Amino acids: CASSPYSGTGSNYGYTF.

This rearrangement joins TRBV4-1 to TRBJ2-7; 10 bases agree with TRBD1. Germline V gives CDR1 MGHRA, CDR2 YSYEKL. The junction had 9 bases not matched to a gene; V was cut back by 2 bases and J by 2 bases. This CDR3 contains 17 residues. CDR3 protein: CASSQQATGGVTYEQYF. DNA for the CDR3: TGCGCCAGCAGCCAACAAGCGACAGGGGGCGTAACCTACGAGCAGTACTTC.

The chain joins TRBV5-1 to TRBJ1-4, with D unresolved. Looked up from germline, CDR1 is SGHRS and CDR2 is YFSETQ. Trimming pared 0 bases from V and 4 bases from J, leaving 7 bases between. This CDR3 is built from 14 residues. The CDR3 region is CASSLEAHNEKLFF. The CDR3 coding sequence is TGCGCCAGCAGCTTGGAGGCCCATAATGAAAAACTGTTTTTT.

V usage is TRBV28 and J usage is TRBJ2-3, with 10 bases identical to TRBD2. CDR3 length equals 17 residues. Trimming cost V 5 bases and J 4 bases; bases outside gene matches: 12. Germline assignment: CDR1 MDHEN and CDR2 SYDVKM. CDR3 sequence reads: CASSPLGSGGAADTQYF. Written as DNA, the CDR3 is TGTGCCAGCAGTCCCCTAGGGAGCGGGGGGGCCGCAGATACGCAGTATTTT.

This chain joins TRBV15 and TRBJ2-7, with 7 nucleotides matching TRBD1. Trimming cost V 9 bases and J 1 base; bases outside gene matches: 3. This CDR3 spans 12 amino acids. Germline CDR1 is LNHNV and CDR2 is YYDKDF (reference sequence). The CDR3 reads CATSGQSYEQYF. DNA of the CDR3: TGTGCCACGTCGGGACAGTCCTACGAGCAGTACTTC. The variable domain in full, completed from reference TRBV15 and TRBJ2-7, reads DAMVIQNPRYQVTQFGKPVTLSCSQTLNHNVMYWYQQKSSQAPKLLFHYYDKDFNNEADTPDNFQSRRPNTSFCFLDIRSPGLGDTAMYLCATSGQSYEQYFGPGTRLTVT.

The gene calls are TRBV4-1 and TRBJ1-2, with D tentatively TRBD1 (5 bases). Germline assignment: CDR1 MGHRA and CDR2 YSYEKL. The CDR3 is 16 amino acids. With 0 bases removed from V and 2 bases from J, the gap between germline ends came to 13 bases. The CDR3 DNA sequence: TGCGCCAGCAGCCAAGAGTGGTCCAGGGAAAACTATGGCTACACCTTC. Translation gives CASSQEWSRENYGYTF.